These 28 T cell receptor beta chains came from one sample sequenced in a study of cytomegalovirus exposure and HLA in healthy donors. PCR primers comprised 60 Vbeta and 13 Jbeta primers. Some clones are missing from TCRdb's copy, which holds only in-frame ones; the method was immunoSEQ multiplex PCR. The sample carries some 130,000 clones, 70% to 80% recorded once. Sample: PBMCs. Every receptor here comes from a man aged 25-40 years in good health and CMV-seronegative.

The genes are TRBV5-4 and TRBJ2-5, with 10 positions matching TRBD2. The germline CDR1 and CDR2 sequences are SGHNT and YYREEE (reference sequence). This CDR3 contains 15 residues. Trimming at V came to 4 bases and at J to 2 bases, leaving 5 bases not matched to a gene. The CDR3 reads CASSLGGLAQETQYF. CDR3 in DNA: TGTGCCAGCAGCCTAGGGGGACTAGCGCAAGAGACCCAGTACTTC.

The rearrangement uses TRBV6-6 and TRBJ1-1, with 8 bases matching TRBD1. Unmatched junction bases numbered 1, after V lost 6 bases and J lost 1 base. This CDR3 spans 13 amino acids. Germline CDR1 reads MNHNY; CDR2 reads SVGAGI (reference sequence). The CDR3 nucleotides read TGTGCCAGCAGGGGGACAGGGAACACTGAAGCTTTCTTT. Translated, it gives CASRGTGNTEAFF.

The chain carries TRBV5-8 and TRBJ2-5; TRBD2 matches at 13 bases. This CDR3 contains 19 residues. Germline lookup yields CDR1 SGHTS and CDR2 YDEGEE. V was pared by 4 bases and J by 5 bases, with 17 bases of the junction left unmatched. CDR3 amino acids: CASSPGTSGIGMGGETQYF. CDR3 nucleotide sequence: TGTGCCAGCAGCCCGGGGACTAGCGGGATCGGAATGGGCGGGGAGACCCAGTACTTC.

This sequence joins TRBV11-2 and TRBJ2-5, with 7 bases aligning to TRBD1. The V gene end was trimmed by 5 bases and the J gene end by 5 bases; junction bases not matched to a gene: 5. The CDR3 is 13 amino acids. In germline, CDR1 is SGHAT, CDR2 FQNNGV. CDR3 protein: CASSPDRAETQYF. CDR3 sequence (DNA): TGTGCCAGCAGCCCCGACAGGGCGGAGACCCAGTACTTC.

The chain joins TRBV11-2 to TRBJ2-7; 9 bases match TRBD2. The CDR3 sequence is 16 residues long. Trimming took 3 bases from V and 7 from J; bases not matched to a gene: 13. CDR1 and CDR2 from the germline V gene are SGHAT and FQNNGV. Here the CDR3 DNA reads TGTGCCAGCAGCTTCCTTTTAATAGCGGGAGCGTCAGAGCAGTACTTC. Protein: CASSFLLIAGASEQYF.

The chain links TRBV25-1 to TRBJ2-1, with D possibly matching TRBD1 (8 bases). Germline V gene lookup returns CDR1 MGHDK and CDR2 SYGVNS. Deletions cut 5 bases from V and 4 bases from J, with 15 bases between. There are 15 residues in the CDR3. The DNA for the CDR3 is TGTGCCAGCAGTTCCGGACAGGGAGGGTACAATGAGCAGTTCTTC. Protein sequence: CASSSGQGGYNEQFF.

This chain connects TRBV23-1 to TRBJ2-7; 8 nucleotides agree with TRBD2. Being an ORF, TRBV23-1 has a function that is uncertain. The junction had 9 bases not matched to a gene; V was cut back by 2 bases and J by 3 bases. This CDR3 is built from 16 residues. The CDR3 bases are TGCGCCAGCAGTCAACCCTGGCAGCGGGAGCTCTACGAGCAGTACTTC. It specifies CASSQPWQRELYEQYF.

The chain is built from TRBV6-1 and TRBJ2-5; 9 nucleotides align to TRBD1. CDR3 length: 16 amino acids. V lost 1 base and J lost 5; bases outside the gene matches: 8. From germline, CDR1 is MNHNS and CDR2 SASEGT. This CDR3 is CASSEGRTGVGETQYF. In DNA form, the CDR3 reads TGTGCCAGCAGTGAAGGACGGACAGGGGTGGGTGAGACCCAGTACTTC.

This chain uses TRBV7-2 with TRBJ2-3; TRBD2 aligns across 9 bases. There are 19 residues in the CDR3. The V and J ends lost 0 bases and 2 bases, in that order; junction bases with no gene match: 12. Germline V CDR1 and CDR2: SGHTA, FQGNSA. The CDR3 coding sequence is TGTGCCAGCAGCTTAGCGGTCCGCGGGAGGGGATGGGACACAGATACGCAGTATTTT. Translation: CASSLAVRGRGWDTDTQYF. Based on the CDR3 plus reference TRBV7-2 and TRBJ2-3, the full variable domain is GAGVSQSPSNKVTEKGKDVELRCDPISGHTALYWYRQSLGQGLEFLIYFQGNSAPDKSGLPSDRFSAERTGGSVSTLTIQRTQQEDSAVYLCASSLAVRGRGWDTDTQYFGPGTRLTVL.

V is TRBV5-6 and J is TRBJ2-4; D gene ambiguous. Trimming cost V 2 bases and J 2 bases, with 8 bases left between them. The germline V gene encodes CDR1 SGHDT and CDR2 YYEEEE. The CDR3 sequence is 14 residues long. In DNA form, the CDR3 reads TGTGCCAGCAGCTTCGGAGATCCCAAAAACATTCAGTACTTC. Protein sequence: CASSFGDPKNIQYF.

This chain links TRBV20-1 with TRBJ2-1; 7 nucleotides agree with TRBD2. This CDR3 spans 11 amino acids. Germline lookup yields CDR1 DFQATT and CDR2 SNEGSKA (reference sequence). Here the CDR3 reads CRGAGHNEQFF. The CDR3 bases are TGCAGGGGAGCGGGGCACAATGAGCAGTTCTTC.

The CDR3 DNA reads as TGTGCCAGCAGCGTAGAAAGAGGGACCCAGTACTTC. It is translated as CASSVERGTQYF. The chain combines TRBV9 with TRBJ2-5; the D is unclear. V lost 0 bases to trimming and J lost 7 bases, with 7 bases between them. The CDR3 contains 12 residues. Germline V gene sequence: CDR1 SGDLS, CDR2 YYNGEE.

This chain links TRBV7-9 with TRBJ1-2, with no clear D. CDR3 length: 12 amino acids. Trimming pared 4 bases from V and 3 bases from J, leaving 6 bases between. Germline CDR1 is SEHNR and CDR2 is FQNEAQ (reference sequence). The CDR3 loop is CASSSGDYGYTF. CDR3 DNA sequence: TGTGCCAGCAGCTCCGGGGACTATGGCTACACCTTC.

This chain joins TRBV29-1 and TRBJ2-3; D is ambiguous. This CDR3 has 13 amino acids. Germline CDR1 is SQVTM and CDR2 is ANQGSEA. V was shortened by 4 bases and J by 2 bases, with 10 bases between the two germline ends. CDR3 sequence (DNA): TGCAGCGTTGTGGTCGGAGCCACAGATACGCAGTATTTT. Amino acids: CSVVVGATDTQYF.

This clone was seen only a few times. The V and J genes are TRBV16 and TRBJ1-1; D may be TRBD1 (6 bases). This CDR3 spans 13 amino acids. V lost 2 bases, J lost 4 bases, and 8 bases lay in between. Germline V gene lookup returns CDR1 KGHSY and CDR2 FQNENV. CDR3 loop: CASSQRGGTEAFF. CDR3 in DNA: TGTGCCAGCAGCCAACGAGGGGGCACTGAAGCTTTCTTT.

V gene TRBV6-5 combines with J gene TRBJ1-1, with D possibly TRBD1 on 5 matching bases. The V gene lost 0 bases and the J gene lost 1 base, with 9 bases spanning the gap. CDR1 is MNHEY and CDR2 is SVGAGI in the germline V gene. The CDR3 has 15 amino acids. The CDR3 DNA follows: TGTGCCAGCAGTTACTCACCCGGGGGGAACACTGAAGCTTTCTTT. Its protein is CASSYSPGGNTEAFF.

The chain links TRBV21-1 to TRBJ2-6; the table's D call TRBD2 went unverified against the DNA. TRBV21-1 is a pseudogene. The CDR3 extends over 17 amino acids. This CDR3 is CASSKGARESGANVLTF. The DNA of the CDR3 is TGTGCCAGCAGCAAAGGCGCGCGGGAGTCTGGGGCCAACGTCCTGACTTTC.

This clone was found once. The chain couples TRBV27 to TRBJ2-7, with TRBD2 matching over 7 bases. Germline CDR1 and CDR2: MNHEY and SMNVEV (reference sequence). The length of the CDR3 is 13 residues. The ends lost 6 bases at V and 3 bases at J; junction bases unmatched: 5. The CDR3 DNA is TGTGCCAGCAGCCCCGGGACTAACTACGAGCAGTACTTC. It is translated as CASSPGTNYEQYF.

The chain employs TRBV6-5 and TRBJ2-3; D gene uncertain. CDR3 length: 15 residues. In germline, CDR1 is MNHEY, CDR2 SVGAGI. V was cut by 6 bases and J by 0 bases, with 13 bases left in between. The CDR3 coding sequence is TGTGCCAGCAGGCGTGGTTTCTCTAGCACAGATACGCAGTATTTT. Its translation: CASRRGFSSTDTQYF.

The chain joins TRBV10-3 to TRBJ2-2; 10 positions agree with TRBD1. CDR1 and CDR2 (germline): ENHRY, SYGVKD. The CDR3 is 16 amino acids. The junction had 5 bases not matched to a gene; V was cut back by 1 base and J by 6 bases. CDR3 coding DNA: TGTGCCATCAGTGAGTTGGGACAGGGGCTACCCGGGGAGCTGTTTTTT. It yields the protein CAISELGQGLPGELFF.

The rearrangement joins TRBV9 to TRBJ2-7; tentative D call: TRBD1 (7 bases). This CDR3 spans 14 amino acids. Germline V CDR1 and CDR2: SGDLS, YYNGEE. Trimming cost V 0 bases and J 3 bases, with 10 bases left between them. The CDR3 region is CASSVGQGGYEQYF. CDR3 in DNA: TGTGCCAGCAGCGTAGGACAGGGAGGCTACGAGCAGTACTTC.

The chain combines TRBV11-2 with TRBJ2-3; no firm D call. This CDR3 is built from 12 residues. Trimming cost V 1 base and J 6 bases, with 5 bases left between them. Germline-derived CDR1 and CDR2 are SGHAT and FQNNGV. The CDR3 sequence is CASSLASDTQYF. In DNA form, the CDR3 reads TGTGCCAGCAGCTTAGCCTCGGATACGCAGTATTTT.

The chain links TRBV6-4 to TRBJ2-3; D might be TRBD2 (6 bases). From germline, CDR1 is MRHNA and CDR2 SNTAGT. The CDR3 extends over 15 amino acids. Between the trimmed V and J ends, which lost 3 bases and 2 bases, there was a span of 12 bases. This chain's CDR3 is CASSDSSAYTDTQYF. As DNA, the CDR3 is TGTGCCAGCAGTGATTCTAGCGCTTACACAGATACGCAGTATTTT.

The chain carries TRBV28 and TRBJ1-1; TRBD1 matches at 7 bases. CDR1 and CDR2 (germline): MDHEN, SYDVKM. This CDR3 spans 14 amino acids. The J segment lost 0 bases and the V segment lost 7 bases, leaving 5 bases of the junction unmatched. CDR3 DNA: TGTGCCAGCACCCAGGGGACAGTGAACACTGAAGCTTTCTTT. Amino acids: CASTQGTVNTEAFF.

In nucleotides, the CDR3 is TGTGCCAGCAGCCTACGGACAGGGGACCGGGATACGCAGTATTTT. Protein product: CASSLRTGDRDTQYF. The chain couples TRBV7-2 to TRBJ2-3, with 9 bases identical to TRBD1. The germline V gene encodes CDR1 SGHTA and CDR2 FQGNSA. CDR3 length equals 15 residues. Trimming at V came to 5 bases and at J to 6 bases, leaving 9 bases not matched to a gene.

The chain employs TRBV6-6 and TRBJ2-3, with TRBD2 as a possible D gene (6 bases). V lost 2 bases, J lost 5 bases, and 17 bases lay in between. The CDR3 is made up of 16 amino acids. From germline, CDR1 is MNHNY and CDR2 SVGAGI (reference sequence). The CDR3 is CASSYPSGQGGDTQYF. Written as DNA, the CDR3 is TGTGCCAGCAGTTACCCCTCGGGGCAGGGAGGAGATACGCAGTATTTT.

The DNA for the CDR3 is TGTGCCGCGGGACAGGGACGTGCGGGCGCCACTGAAGCTTTCTTT. It translates to CAAGQGRAGATEAFF. The genes are TRBV10-3 and TRBJ1-1; 9 positions agree with TRBD1. The CDR3 runs to 15 residues. Trimming took 11 bases from V and 4 from J; bases not matched to a gene: 14. Germline V gives CDR1 ENHRY, CDR2 SYGVKD.

The rearrangement uses TRBV5-6 and TRBJ2-1; 10 nucleotides agree with TRBD2. Trimming at V came to 4 bases and at J to 15 bases, leaving 10 bases not matched to a gene. The V gene's germline CDR1 is SGHDT and CDR2 YYEEEE. This CDR3 region has 13 residues. The CDR3 is CASSMTGTSDWFF. CDR3 bases: TGTGCCAGCAGCATGACCGGGACTAGCGATTGGTTCTTC.